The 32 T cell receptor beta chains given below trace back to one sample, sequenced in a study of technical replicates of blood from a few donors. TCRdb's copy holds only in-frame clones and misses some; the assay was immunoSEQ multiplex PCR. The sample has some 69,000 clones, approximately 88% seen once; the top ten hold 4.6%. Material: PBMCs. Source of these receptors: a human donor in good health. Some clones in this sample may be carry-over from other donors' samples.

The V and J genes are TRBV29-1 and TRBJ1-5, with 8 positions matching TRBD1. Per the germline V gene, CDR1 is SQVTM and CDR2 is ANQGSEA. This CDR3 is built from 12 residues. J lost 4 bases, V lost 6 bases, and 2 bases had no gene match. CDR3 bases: TGCAGCGTGGGACAGGCAAATCAGCCCCAGCATTTT. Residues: CSVGQANQPQHF.

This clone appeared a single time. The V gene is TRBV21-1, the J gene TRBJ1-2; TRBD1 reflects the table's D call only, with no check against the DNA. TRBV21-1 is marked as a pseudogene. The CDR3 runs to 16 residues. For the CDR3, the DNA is TGTGCCAGCAGCAAAGCACGACAGGAAGCTAACTATGGCTACACCTTC. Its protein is CASSKARQEANYGYTF.

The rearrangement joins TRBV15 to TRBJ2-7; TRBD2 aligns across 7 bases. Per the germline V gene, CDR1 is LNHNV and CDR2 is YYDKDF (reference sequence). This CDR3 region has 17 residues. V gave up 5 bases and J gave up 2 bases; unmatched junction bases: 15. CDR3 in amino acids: CATSGGGRLADAYEQYF. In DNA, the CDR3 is TGTGCCACCAGCGGTGGGGGTCGGCTAGCGGACGCCTACGAGCAGTACTTC.

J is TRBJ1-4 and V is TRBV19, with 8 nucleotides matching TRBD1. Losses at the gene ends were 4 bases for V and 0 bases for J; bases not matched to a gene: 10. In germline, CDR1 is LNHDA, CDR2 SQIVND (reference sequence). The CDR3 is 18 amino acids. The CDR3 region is CASSTRGQGSATNEKLFF. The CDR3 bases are TGTGCCAGTAGTACGCGCGGACAGGGATCGGCAACTAATGAAAAACTGTTTTTT.

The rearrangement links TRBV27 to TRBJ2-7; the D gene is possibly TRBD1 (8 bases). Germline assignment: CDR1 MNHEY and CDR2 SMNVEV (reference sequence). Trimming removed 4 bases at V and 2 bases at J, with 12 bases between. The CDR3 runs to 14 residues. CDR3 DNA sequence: TGTGCCAGCAGTTACAGGGGGGGTCCCTACGAGCAGTACTTC. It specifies CASSYRGGPYEQYF.

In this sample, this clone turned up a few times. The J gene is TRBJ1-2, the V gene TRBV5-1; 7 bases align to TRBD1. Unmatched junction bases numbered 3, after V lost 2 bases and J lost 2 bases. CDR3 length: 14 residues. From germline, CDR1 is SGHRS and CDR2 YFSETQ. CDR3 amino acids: CASSFDRVNYGYTF. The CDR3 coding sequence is TGCGCCAGCAGCTTCGACAGGGTCAACTATGGCTACACCTTC.

The CDR3 nucleotides are TGTGCCAGCAGACCTCTCACCAGGGGGTCGAGCAATCAGCCCCAGCATTTT. It specifies CASRPLTRGSSNQPQHF. The V call is TRBV27, the J call TRBJ1-5; 7 bases line up with TRBD1. Germline loops: CDR1 MNHEY, CDR2 SMNVEV (reference sequence). The CDR3 is 17 amino acids. The trim removed 6 bases at V and 1 base at J, leaving 12 bases unmatched.

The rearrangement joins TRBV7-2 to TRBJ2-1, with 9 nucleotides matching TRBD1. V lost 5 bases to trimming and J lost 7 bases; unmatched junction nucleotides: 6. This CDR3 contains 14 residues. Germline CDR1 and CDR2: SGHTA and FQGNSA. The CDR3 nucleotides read TGTGCCAGCAGCCCGGGACAGGGTAGAAATGAGCAGTTCTTC. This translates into CASSPGQGRNEQFF.

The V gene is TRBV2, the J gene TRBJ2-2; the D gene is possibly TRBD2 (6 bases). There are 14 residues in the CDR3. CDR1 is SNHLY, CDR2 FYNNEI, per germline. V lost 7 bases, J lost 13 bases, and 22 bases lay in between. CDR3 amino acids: CASTPGGRESLLFF. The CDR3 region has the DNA TGTGCCAGCACTCCAGGAGGGCGGGAATCTTTGCTGTTTTTT.

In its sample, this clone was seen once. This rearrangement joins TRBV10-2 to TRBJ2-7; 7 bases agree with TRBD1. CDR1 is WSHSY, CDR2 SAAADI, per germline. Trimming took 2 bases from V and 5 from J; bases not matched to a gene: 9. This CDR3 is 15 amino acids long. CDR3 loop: CASSEPGGIFDEQYF. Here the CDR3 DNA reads TGCGCCAGCAGTGAGCCAGGGGGTATTTTTGACGAGCAGTACTTC.

This CDR3 reads CASSYSGGAQEKLFF. DNA of the CDR3: TGTGCCAGCAGTTACTCAGGGGGGGCGCAGGAAAAACTGTTTTTT. The chain recombines TRBV6-6 with TRBJ1-4; D is perhaps TRBD1 (6 bases). The V gene's germline CDR1 is MNHNY and CDR2 SVGAGI (reference sequence). CDR3 length equals 15 residues. Trimming shortened V by 0 bases and J by 8 bases, and 13 bases separated the two germline ends.

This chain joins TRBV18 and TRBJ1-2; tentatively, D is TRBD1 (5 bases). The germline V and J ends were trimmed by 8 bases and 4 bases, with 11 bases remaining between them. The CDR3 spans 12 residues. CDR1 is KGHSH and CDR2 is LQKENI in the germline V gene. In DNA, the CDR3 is TGTGCCAGCACCGACAGAGCCTATGGCTACACCTTC. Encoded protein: CASTDRAYGYTF.

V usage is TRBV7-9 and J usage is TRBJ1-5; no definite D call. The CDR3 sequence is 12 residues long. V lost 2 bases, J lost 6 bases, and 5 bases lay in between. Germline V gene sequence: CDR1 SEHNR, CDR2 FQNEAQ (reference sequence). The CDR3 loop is CASSLTSQPQHF. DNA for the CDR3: TGTGCCAGCAGCTTAACAAGTCAGCCCCAGCATTTT.

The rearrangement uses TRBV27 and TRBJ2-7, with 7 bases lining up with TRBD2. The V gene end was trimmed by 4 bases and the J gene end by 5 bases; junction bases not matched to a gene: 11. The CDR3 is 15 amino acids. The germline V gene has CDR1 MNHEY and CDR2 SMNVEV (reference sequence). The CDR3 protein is CASSSTSPLADEQYF. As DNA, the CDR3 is TGTGCCAGCAGTTCAACTTCACCGCTAGCGGACGAGCAGTACTTC.

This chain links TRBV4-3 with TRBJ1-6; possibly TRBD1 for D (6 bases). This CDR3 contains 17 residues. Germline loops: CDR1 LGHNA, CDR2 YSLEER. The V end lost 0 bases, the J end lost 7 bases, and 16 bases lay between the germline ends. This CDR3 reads CASSQEGADRGNSPLHF. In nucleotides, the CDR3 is TGCGCCAGCAGCCAAGAGGGGGCCGACCGTGGAAATTCACCCCTCCACTTT.

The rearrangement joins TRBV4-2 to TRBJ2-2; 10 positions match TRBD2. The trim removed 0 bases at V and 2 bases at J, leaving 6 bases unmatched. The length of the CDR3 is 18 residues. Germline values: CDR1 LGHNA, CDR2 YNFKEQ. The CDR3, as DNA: TGTGCCAGCAGCCAAGAGGCGATAGCGGGGGGAAACACCGGGGAGCTGTTTTTT. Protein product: CASSQEAIAGGNTGELFF.

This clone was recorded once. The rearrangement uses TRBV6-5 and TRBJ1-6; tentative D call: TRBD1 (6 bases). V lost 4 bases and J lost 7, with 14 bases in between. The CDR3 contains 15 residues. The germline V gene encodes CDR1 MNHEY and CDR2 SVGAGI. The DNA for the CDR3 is TGTGCCAGCAGTTCCACCGACAGGCCGAATTCACCCCTCCACTTT. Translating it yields CASSSTDRPNSPLHF.

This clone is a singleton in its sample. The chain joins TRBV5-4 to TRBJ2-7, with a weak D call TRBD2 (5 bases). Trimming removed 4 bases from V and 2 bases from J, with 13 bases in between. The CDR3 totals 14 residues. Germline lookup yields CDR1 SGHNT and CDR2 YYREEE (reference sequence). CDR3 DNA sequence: TGTGCCAGCAGCACGACTACCTTCCCCTACGAGCAGTACTTC. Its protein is CASSTTTFPYEQYF.

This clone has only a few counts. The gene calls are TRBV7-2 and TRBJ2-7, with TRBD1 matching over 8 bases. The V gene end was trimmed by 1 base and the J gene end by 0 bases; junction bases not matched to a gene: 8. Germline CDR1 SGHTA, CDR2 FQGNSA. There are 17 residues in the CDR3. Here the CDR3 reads CASSLVGTGNNSYEQYF. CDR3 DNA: TGTGCCAGCAGCTTAGTAGGGACAGGAAATAACTCCTACGAGCAGTACTTC.

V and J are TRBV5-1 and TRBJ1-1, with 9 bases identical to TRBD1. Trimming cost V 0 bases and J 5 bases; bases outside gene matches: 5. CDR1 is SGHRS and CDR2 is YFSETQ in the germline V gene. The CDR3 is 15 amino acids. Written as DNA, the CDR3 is TGCGCCAGCAGCTTGGGGACAGGGGTGGGAACTGAAGCTTTCTTT. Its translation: CASSLGTGVGTEAFF.

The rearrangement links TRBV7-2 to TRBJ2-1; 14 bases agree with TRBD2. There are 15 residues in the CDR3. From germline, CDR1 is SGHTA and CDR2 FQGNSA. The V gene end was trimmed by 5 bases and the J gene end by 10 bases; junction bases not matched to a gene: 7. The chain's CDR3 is CASSRTSGGTPEQFF. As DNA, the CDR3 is TGTGCCAGCAGCCGGACTAGCGGGGGGACCCCGGAGCAGTTCTTC.

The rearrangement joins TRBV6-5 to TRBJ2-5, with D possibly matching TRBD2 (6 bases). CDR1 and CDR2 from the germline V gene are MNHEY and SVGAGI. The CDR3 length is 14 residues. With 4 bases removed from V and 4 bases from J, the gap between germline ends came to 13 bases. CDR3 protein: CASSSGGWGETQYF. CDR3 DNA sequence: TGTGCCAGCAGTTCTGGGGGGTGGGGAGAGACCCAGTACTTC.

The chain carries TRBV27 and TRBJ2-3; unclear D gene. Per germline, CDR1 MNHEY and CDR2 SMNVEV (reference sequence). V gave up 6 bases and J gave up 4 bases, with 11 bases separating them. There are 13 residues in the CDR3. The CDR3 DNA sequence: TGTGCCAGCAGGCCAAGTCCAGCAGATACGCAGTATTTT. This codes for CASRPSPADTQYF.

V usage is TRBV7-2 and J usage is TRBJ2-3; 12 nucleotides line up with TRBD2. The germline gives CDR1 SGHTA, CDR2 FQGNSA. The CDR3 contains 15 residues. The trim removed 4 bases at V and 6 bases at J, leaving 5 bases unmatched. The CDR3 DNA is TGTGCCAGCAGCTACCCGACTAGCGGGAGTGATACGCAGTATTTT. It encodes CASSYPTSGSDTQYF.

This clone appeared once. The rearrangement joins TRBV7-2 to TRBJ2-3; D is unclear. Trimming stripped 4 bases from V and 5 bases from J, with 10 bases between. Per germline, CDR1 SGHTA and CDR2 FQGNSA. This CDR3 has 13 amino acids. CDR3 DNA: TGTGCCAGCAGCTCTAACCTCCAAGATACGCAGTATTTT. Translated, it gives CASSSNLQDTQYF. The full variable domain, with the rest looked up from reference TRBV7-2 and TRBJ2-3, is GAGVSQSPSNKVTEKGKDVELRCDPISGHTALYWYRQSLGQGLEFLIYFQGNSAPDKSGLPSDRFSAERTGGSVSTLTIQRTQQEDSAVYLCASSSNLQDTQYFGPGTRLTVL.

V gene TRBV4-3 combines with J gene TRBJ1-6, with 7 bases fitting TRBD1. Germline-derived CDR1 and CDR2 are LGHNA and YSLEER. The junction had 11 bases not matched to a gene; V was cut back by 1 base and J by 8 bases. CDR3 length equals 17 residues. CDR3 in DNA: TGCGCCAGCAGCCAAGTCGCCAACAGGGGAGCGGATTCACCCCTCCACTTT. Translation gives CASSQVANRGADSPLHF.

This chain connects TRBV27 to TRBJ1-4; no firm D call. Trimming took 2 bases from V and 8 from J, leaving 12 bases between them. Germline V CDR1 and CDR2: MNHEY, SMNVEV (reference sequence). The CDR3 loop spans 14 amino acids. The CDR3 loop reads CASSLAIPYEKLFF. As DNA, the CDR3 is TGTGCCAGCAGTTTAGCTATCCCTTACGAAAAACTGTTTTTT.

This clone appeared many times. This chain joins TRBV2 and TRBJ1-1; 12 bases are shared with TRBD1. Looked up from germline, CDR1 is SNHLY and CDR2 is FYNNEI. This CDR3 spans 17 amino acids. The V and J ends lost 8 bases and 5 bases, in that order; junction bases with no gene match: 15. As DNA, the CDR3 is TGTGCCAGCGTAGACTTCCGGGACAGGGGGCGATTGACTGAAGCTTTCTTT. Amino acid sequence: CASVDFRDRGRLTEAFF.

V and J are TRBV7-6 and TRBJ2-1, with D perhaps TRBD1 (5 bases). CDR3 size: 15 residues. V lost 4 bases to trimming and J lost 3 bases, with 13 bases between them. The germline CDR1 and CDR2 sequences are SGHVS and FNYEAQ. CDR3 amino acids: CASSSEGELYNEQFF. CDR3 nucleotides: TGTGCCAGCAGCTCCGAAGGGGAACTCTACAATGAGCAGTTCTTC. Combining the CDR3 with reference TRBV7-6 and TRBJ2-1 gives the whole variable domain GAGVSQSPRYKVTKRGQDVALRCDPISGHVSLYWYRQALGQGPEFLTYFNYEAQQDKSGLPNDRFSAERPEGSISTLTIQRTEQRDSAMYRCASSSEGELYNEQFFGPGTRLTVL.

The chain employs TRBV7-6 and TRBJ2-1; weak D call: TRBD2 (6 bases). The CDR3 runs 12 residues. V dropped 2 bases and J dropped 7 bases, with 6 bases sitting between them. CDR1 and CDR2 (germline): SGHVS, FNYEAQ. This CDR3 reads CASSLLANEQFF. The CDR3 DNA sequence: TGTGCCAGCAGCTTACTAGCGAATGAGCAGTTCTTC. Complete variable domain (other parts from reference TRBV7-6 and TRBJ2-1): GAGVSQSPRYKVTKRGQDVALRCDPISGHVSLYWYRQALGQGPEFLTYFNYEAQQDKSGLPNDRFSAERPEGSISTLTIQRTEQRDSAMYRCASSLLANEQFFGPGTRLTVL.

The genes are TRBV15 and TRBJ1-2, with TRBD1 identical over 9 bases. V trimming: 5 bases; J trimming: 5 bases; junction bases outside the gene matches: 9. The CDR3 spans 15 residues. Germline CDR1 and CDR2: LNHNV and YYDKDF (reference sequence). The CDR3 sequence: CATSRIQGAFYGYTF. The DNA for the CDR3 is TGTGCCACCAGCCGAATACAGGGGGCGTTTTATGGCTACACCTTC.

The CDR3 reads CASSRGSGANVLTF. The CDR3 nucleotides are TGCGCCAGCAGCCGAGGCTCTGGGGCCAACGTCCTGACTTTC. V gene TRBV4-3 combines with J gene TRBJ2-6; D is uncertain. Germline V CDR1 and CDR2: LGHNA, YSLEER. The CDR3 runs 14 residues. Trimming removed 4 bases from V and 0 bases from J, with 4 bases in between.